Each of the 6 T cell receptor beta chains below was sequenced from the same sample in a study of breast tumors, draining lymph nodes, adjacent tissues. TCRdb re-called the multiplex PCR reads with MiXCR, one entry per CDR3 protein. The sample has 150,000 to 200,000 distinct CDR3 sequences, around 33% seen once. Breast cancer patients provided tissue from their axillary draining lymph nodes. Sequences were obtained from axillary lymph node tissue. These receptors were taken from a female donor with breast cancer. Some clones in this sample may be carry-over from other donors' samples.

The gene calls are TRBV29-1 and TRBJ1-6; TRBD1 matches at 9 bases. This CDR3 is 12 amino acids long. Germline trimming cut 4 bases from V and 10 bases from J; bases unmatched to any gene: 2. Germline V lookup: CDR1 SQVTM, CDR2 ANQGSEA. CDR3 in DNA: TGCAGCGTTGGGACAGGGGACTCACCCCTCCACTTT. Translating gives CSVGTGDSPLHF.

This clonotype was observed many times. The chain uses TRBV5-4 and TRBJ2-3, with D hard to call. Trimming took 0 bases from V and 11 from J, leaving 13 bases between them. Germline values: CDR1 SGHNT, CDR2 YYREEE (reference sequence). This CDR3 is 13 amino acids long. CDR3 sequence: CASSLVSSHGQYF. CDR3 sequence (DNA): TGTGCCAGCAGCTTGGTTTCCTCCCATGGGCAGTATTTT.

Remarks on this clonotype: A read error is possible here, since a much larger clone lies one base away. The gene calls are TRBV20-1 and TRBJ1-2; the D gene is possibly TRBD1 (6 bases). Germline assignment: CDR1 DFQATT and CDR2 SNEGSKA (reference sequence). The CDR3 has 14 residues. The germline V and J ends were trimmed by 5 bases and 7 bases, with 20 bases remaining between them. The CDR3 loop reads CSAENRDSGSGYTF. In nucleotides, the CDR3 is TGCAGTGCTGAAAACAGGGACTCGGGCTCTGGCTACACCTTC.

V gene TRBV2 combines with J gene TRBJ2-2, with TRBD2 identical over 11 bases. V shed 6 bases and J 5 bases; nucleotides not matched to a gene: 11. The CDR3 sequence is 17 residues long. The germline V gene has CDR1 SNHLY and CDR2 FYNNEI. The CDR3 DNA sequence: TGTGCCAGCAGGGTTGATGGACTAGCGGGCCGAACCGGGGAGCTGTTTTTT. This sequence encodes CASRVDGLAGRTGELFF.

This clonotype was seen a handful of times. A much larger clone lies one base from this, so it may be a read error. The V call is TRBV12-3 or TRBV12-4, the J call TRBJ1-2, with D perhaps TRBD1 (5 bases). Trimming left V 3 bases short and J 8 bases short, with 19 bases between. The CDR3 consists of 15 residues. CDR3 residues: CASSFARRAMWGYTF. CDR3 in DNA: TGTGCCAGCAGTTTCGCGCGCAGGGCGATGTGGGGCTACACCTTC.

As for this clonotype: In this CDR3 the conserved last residue, phenylalanine or tryptophan, is missing, so a read error is likely. The CDR3 sequence: CATSDLRGNNEQFS. The CDR3 nucleotides read TGTGCCACCAGTGATTTGAGGGGAAACAATGAGCAGTTCTCC. This chain joins TRBV24-1 and TRBJ2-1, with a possible D match to TRBD1 (5 bases). V lost 0 bases and J lost 5, with 7 bases in between. Germline V CDR1 and CDR2: KGHDR, SFDVKD. CDR3 size: 14 residues.